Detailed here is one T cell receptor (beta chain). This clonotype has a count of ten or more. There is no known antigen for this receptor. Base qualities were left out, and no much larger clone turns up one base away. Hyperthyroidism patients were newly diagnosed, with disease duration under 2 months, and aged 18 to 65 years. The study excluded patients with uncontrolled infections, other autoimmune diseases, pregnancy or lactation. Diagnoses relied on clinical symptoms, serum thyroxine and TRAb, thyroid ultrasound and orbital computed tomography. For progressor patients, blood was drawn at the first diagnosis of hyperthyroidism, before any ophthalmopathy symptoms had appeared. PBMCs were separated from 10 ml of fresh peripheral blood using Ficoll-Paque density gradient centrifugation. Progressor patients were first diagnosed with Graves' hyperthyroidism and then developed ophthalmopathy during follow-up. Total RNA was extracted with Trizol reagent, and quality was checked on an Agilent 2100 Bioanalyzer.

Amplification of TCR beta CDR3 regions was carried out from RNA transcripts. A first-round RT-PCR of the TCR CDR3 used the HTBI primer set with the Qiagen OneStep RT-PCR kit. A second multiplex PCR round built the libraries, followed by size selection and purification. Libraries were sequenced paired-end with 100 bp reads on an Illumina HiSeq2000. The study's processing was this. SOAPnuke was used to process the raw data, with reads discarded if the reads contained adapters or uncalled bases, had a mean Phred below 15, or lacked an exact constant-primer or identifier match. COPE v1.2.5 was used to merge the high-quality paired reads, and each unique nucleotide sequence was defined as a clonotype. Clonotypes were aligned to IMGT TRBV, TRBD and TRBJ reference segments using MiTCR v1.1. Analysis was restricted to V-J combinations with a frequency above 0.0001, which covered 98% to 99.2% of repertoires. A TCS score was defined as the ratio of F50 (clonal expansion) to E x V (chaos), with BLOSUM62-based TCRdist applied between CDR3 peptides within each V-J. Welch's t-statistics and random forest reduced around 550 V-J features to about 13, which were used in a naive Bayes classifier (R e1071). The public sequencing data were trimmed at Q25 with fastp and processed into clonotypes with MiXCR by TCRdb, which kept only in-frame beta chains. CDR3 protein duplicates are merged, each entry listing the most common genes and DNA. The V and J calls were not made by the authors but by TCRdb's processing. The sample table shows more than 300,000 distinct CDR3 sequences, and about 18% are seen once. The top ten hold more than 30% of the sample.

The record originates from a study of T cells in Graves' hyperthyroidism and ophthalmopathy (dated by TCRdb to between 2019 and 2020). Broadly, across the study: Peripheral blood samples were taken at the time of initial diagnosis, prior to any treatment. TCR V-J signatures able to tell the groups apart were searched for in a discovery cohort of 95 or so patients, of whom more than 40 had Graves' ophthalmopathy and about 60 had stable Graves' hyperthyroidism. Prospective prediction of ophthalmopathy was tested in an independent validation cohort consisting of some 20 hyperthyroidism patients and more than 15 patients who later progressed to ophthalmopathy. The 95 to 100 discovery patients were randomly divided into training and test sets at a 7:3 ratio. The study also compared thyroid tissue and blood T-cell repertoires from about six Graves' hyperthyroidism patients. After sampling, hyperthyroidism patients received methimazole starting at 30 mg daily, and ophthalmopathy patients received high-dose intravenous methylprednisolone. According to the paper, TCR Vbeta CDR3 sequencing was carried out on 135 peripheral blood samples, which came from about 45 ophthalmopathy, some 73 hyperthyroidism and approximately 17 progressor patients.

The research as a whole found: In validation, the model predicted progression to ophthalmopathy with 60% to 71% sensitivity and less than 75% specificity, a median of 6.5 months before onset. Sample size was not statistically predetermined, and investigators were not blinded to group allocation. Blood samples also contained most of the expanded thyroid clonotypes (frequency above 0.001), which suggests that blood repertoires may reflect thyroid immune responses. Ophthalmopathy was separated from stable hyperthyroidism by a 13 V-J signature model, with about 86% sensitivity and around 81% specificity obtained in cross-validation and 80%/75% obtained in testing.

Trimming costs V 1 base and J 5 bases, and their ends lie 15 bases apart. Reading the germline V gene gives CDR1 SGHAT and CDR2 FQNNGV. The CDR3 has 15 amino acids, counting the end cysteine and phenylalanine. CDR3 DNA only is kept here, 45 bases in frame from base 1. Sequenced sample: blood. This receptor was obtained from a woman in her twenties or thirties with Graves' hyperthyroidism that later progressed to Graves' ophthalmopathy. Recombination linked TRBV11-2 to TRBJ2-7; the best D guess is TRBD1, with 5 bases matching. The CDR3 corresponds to CASSLGQGDSHEQYF. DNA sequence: TGTGCCAGCAGCTTAGGGCAGGGTGACAGCCACGAGCAGTACTTC.